This T cell receptor (beta chain) was sequenced for a study of PD-L1 blockade in urothelial cancer. Study details: Analyses were performed on blood at 3 weeks after treatment start (the second dose) and at 6 weeks. Blood samples contained a median about 130,000 T cells. Study results and limitations: Below-median blood TCR clonality before treatment forecast better survival. Clones that were tumor-associated expanded more in the blood of durable-benefit patients at 3 weeks.

This clone has ten or more counts. Its antigen is unidentified. Time point noted: peripheral blood 6 weeks after treatment start. Germline assignment: CDR1 LGHNA and CDR2 YNFKEQ. Trimming left V 1 base short and J 0 bases short, with 4 bases between. The CDR3 extends over 14 amino acids. Using immunoSEQ multiplex PCR, the repertoire was profiled, and TCRdb retains in-frame clones only, with some absent. The repertoire holds 83,000 or so clones, with approximately 87% as singletons. The source of this sequence is a man between 65 and 80 years old with urothelial cancer. This chain connects TRBV4-2 to TRBJ1-3; D is unclear. The source was PBMCs, collected around atezolizumab (anti-PD-L1) treatment. The CDR3 DNA reads as TGTGCCAGCAGCCAAGTCGGCTCTGGAAACACCATATATTTT. Its translation: CASSQVGSGNTIYF.